This TCR beta chain comes out of a study of shared clonotypes between healthy human individuals. Overall study context: There were three CD4 naive, three CD4 memory, two CD8 naive and one CD8 memory plates per donor. General study results and limits: The authors sampled blood alone, and tissue repertoires likely differ. Naive CD4 clonotypes overlapped across a handful of donors at around 4.8%.

CDR1 is SGDLS and CDR2 is YYNGEE in the germline V gene. V trimming: 0 bases; J trimming: 2 bases; junction bases outside the gene matches: 6. The CDR3 runs 17 residues. Genomic DNA per cell subset filled all wells of several immunoSEQ plates. Assay used: immunoSEQ multiplex PCR; TCRdb lists only in-frame clones, some missing. Among fewer than 1 million clones listed, about 97% were seen once. Positively selected for CCR7, the CD45RO-negative cells used as naive CD8 cells excluded terminally differentiated effector memory CD45RA+ cells. A note on this clone: Its matching antigen is unknown.

This receptor was obtained from a man aged 25-45 years in good health. The V and J genes are TRBV9 and TRBJ2-1, with 9 bases fitting TRBD2. The source material was naive CD8+ T cells sorted from blood. CDR3 residues: CASSVDIAGAPYNEQFF. In DNA, the CDR3 is TGTGCCAGCAGCGTAGATATAGCGGGAGCCCCCTACAATGAGCAGTTCTTC. The full variable domain, in which reference TRBV9 and TRBJ2-1 provide the parts outside the CDR3, is DSGVTQTPKHLITATGQRVTLRCSPRSGDLSVYWYQQSLDQGLQFLIQYYNGEERAKGNILERFSAQQFPDLHSELNLSSLELGDSALYFCASSVDIAGAPYNEQFFGPGTRLTVL.